The 4 T cell receptor beta chains reported below all come from one sample, sequenced in a study of blood T cells in healthy people across ages. The second PCR ran about 6 to 11 cycles with a sample-barcoded 5' primer and J-beta primers. TCRdb fed the 5' RACE reads into MiXCR, producing one record per CDR3 protein. The table records approximately 2,000,000 distinct CDR3 sequences, roughly two fifths of them present only once. Sequencing was carried out using blood. These receptors came from a human donor in good health.

The chain joins TRBV5-1 to TRBJ2-3; D gene uncertain. V lost 2 bases and J lost 4, with 8 bases in between. CDR1 and CDR2 (germline): SGHRS, YFSETQ. CDR3 length: 13 amino acids. CDR3 amino acids: CASSLTVPDTQYF. The CDR3 DNA is TGCGCCAGCAGCTTAACAGTTCCAGATACGCAGTATTTT.

This clonotype occurred a few times. The chain recombines TRBV12-3 or TRBV12-4 with TRBJ2-7; maybe TRBD1 (6 bases). Between the trimmed V and J ends, which lost 7 bases and 5 bases, there was a span of 24 bases. The CDR3 runs 16 residues. CDR3 loop: CASTLGRGQGNDEQYF. CDR3 coding DNA: TGTGCCAGCACCTTAGGGAGAGGGCAGGGGAACGACGAGCAGTACTTC.

The CDR3 bases are TGCAGCGTTGAGGACGGGCCGACTAATGGCTACACCTTC. Translation: CSVEDGPTNGYTF. The chain combines TRBV29-1 with TRBJ1-2; unclear D gene. Trimming left V 3 bases short and J 6 bases short, with 14 bases between. CDR1 is SQVTM, CDR2 ANQGSEA, per germline. The CDR3 totals 13 residues.

Concerning this clonotype: A single base separates this from a much larger clone, so it may be a read error. The CDR3 nucleotides read TGTGCCAGCAGCTCCACAGGGGGCGCAGCTGATGCGCAGTATTTT. This encodes CASSSTGGAADAQYF. J is TRBJ2-3 and V is TRBV7-2, with 9 bases matching TRBD1. Germline lookup yields CDR1 SGHTA and CDR2 FQGNSA. Trimming cost V 4 bases and J 10 bases; bases outside gene matches: 12. The CDR3 is made up of 15 amino acids.